This T cell receptor beta chain was documented in a study of radiotherapy plus CTLA-4 blockade in lung cancer. Whole-study context: Objective response was observed in approximately 18% of patients, and disease control in approximately 30%.

Clones were sequenced by immunoSEQ multiplex PCR, and TCRdb holds only the in-frame ones, with some missing. In the table there are about 72,000 clones, over 75% of which are singletons. CDR3 length equals 10 residues. The germline V gene encodes CDR1 MDHEN and CDR2 SYDVKM. The germline V and J ends were trimmed by 11 bases and 7 bases, with 11 bases remaining between them. The V gene is TRBV28, the J gene TRBJ1-2; possible D gene TRBD1, 5 bases. This material consisted of peripheral blood, taken from a patient treated with radiotherapy plus ipilimumab. This TCR derives from a human donor with non-small cell lung cancer who had a partial response to radiotherapy plus ipilimumab. This CDR3 is CAASRGGYTF. DNA for the CDR3: TGTGCCGCCTCAAGGGGTGGCTACACCTTC.